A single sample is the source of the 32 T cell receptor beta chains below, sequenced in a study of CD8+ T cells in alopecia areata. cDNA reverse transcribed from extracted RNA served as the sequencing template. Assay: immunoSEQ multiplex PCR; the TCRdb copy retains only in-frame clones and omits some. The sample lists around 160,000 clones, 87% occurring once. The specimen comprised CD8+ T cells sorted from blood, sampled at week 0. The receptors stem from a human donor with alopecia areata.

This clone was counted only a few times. DNA of the CDR3: TGTGCCAGCAGCTTGATCACCGGACAGGGCAAAGGGGCACCCCTCCACTTT. Protein product: CASSLITGQGKGAPLHF. The V and J genes are TRBV5-5 and TRBJ1-6, with 8 bases aligning to TRBD1. The V gene end was trimmed by 1 base and the J gene end by 11 bases; junction bases not matched to a gene: 14. The CDR3 has 17 residues. CDR1 SGHKS and CDR2 YYEKEE come from the germline V gene (reference sequence).

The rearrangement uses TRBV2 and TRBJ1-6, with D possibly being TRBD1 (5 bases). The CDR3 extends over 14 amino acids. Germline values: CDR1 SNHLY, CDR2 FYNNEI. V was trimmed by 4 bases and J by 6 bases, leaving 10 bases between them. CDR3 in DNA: TGTGCCAGCAGTGTCACAGGTTTTAATTCACCCCTCCACTTT. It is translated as CASSVTGFNSPLHF.

The CDR3 DNA reads as TGTGCCAGCAGCTTACCCCAGGGGGCAAGCACAGATACGCAGTATTTT. Residues: CASSLPQGASTDTQYF. This rearrangement joins TRBV7-3 to TRBJ2-3; 8 bases match TRBD1. The germline gives CDR1 SGHTA, CDR2 FQGTGA. V lost 2 bases and J lost 0; bases outside the gene matches: 4. This CDR3 is built from 16 residues.

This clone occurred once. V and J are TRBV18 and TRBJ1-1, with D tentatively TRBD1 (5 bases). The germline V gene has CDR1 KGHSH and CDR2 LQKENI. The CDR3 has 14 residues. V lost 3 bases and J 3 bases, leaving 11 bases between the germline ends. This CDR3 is CASSPVGGDTEAFF. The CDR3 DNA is TGTGCCAGCTCACCGGTGGGGGGGGACACTGAAGCTTTCTTT.

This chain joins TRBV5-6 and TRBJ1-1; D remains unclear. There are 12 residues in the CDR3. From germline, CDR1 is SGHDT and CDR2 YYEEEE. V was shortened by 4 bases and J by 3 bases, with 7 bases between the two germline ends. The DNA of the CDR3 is TGTGCCAGCAGCGGAGAGGACACTGAAGCTTTCTTT. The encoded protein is CASSGEDTEAFF.

The CDR3 sequence: CASSLRDRGNEQYF. The CDR3 DNA reads as TGTGCCAGCTCACTCCGGGACAGGGGTAACGAGCAGTACTTC. The chain couples TRBV18 to TRBJ2-7, with 10 bases lining up with TRBD1. V shed 4 bases and J 5 bases; nucleotides not matched to a gene: 5. The CDR3 consists of 14 residues. Germline CDR1 reads KGHSH; CDR2 reads LQKENI.

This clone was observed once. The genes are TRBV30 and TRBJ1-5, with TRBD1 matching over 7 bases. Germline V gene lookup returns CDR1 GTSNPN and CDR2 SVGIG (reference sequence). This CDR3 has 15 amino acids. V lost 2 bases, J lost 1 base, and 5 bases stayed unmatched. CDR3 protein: CAWSHGTASNQPQHF. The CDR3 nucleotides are TGTGCCTGGAGTCACGGGACAGCAAGCAATCAGCCCCAGCATTTT.

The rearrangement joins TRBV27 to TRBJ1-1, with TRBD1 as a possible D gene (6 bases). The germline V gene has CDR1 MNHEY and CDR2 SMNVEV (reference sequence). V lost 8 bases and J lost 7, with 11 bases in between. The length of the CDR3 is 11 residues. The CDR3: CASWRGHEAFF. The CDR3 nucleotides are TGTGCCAGCTGGCGGGGACATGAAGCTTTCTTT.

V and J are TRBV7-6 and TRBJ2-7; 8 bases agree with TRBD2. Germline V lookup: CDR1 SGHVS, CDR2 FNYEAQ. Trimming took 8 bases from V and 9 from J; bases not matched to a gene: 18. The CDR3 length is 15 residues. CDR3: CASVPEREQIFGQYF. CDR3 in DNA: TGTGCCAGCGTTCCCGAGCGGGAGCAGATTTTCGGGCAGTACTTC. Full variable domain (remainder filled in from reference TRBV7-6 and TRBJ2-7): GAGVSQSPRYKVTKRGQDVALRCDPISGHVSLYWYRQALGQGPEFLTYFNYEAQQDKSGLPNDRFSAERPEGSISTLTIQRTEQRDSAMYRCASVPEREQIFGQYFGPGTRLTVT.

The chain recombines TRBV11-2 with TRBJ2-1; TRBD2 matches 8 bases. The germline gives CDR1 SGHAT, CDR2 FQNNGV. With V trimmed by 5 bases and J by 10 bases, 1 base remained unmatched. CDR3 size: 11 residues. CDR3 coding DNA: TGTGCCAGCAGCCGACTAGCGGAGCAGTTCTTC. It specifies CASSRLAEQFF.

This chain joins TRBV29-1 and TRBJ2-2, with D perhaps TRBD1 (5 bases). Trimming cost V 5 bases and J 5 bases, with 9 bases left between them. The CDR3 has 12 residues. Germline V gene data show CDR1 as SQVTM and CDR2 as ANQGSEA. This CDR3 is CSVKRGTGELFF. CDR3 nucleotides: TGCAGCGTTAAAAGGGGAACCGGGGAGCTGTTTTTT.

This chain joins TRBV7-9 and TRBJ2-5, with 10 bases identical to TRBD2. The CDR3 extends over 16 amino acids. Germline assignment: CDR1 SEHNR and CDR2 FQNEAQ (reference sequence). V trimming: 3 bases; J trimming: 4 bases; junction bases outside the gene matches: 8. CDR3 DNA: TGTGCCAGCAGCTTCGAGAGCGGGGGGGCCATAGAGACCCAGTACTTC. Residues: CASSFESGGAIETQYF.

CDR3 sequence (DNA): TGTGCCAGGTCCCGGGACAGGGGGCAAACAGATACGCAGTATTTT. It codes for CARSRDRGQTDTQYF. The chain has TRBV2 and TRBJ2-3, with 12 nucleotides matching TRBD1. The CDR3 is 15 residues long. Per the germline V gene, CDR1 is SNHLY and CDR2 is FYNNEI. The V segment lost 9 bases and the J segment 3 bases; nucleotides outside the gene matches: 7.

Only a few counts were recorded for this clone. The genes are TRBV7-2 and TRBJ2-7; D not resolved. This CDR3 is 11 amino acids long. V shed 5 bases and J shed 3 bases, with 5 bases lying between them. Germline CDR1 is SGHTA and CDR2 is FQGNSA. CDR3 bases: TGTGCCAGCAGCGGGGACTACGAGCAGTACTTC. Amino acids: CASSGDYEQYF.

CDR3 sequence (DNA): TGTGCCAGCAGCTTAGTGGCAGCGGGCGGCGATACGCAGTATTTT. Translation gives CASSLVAAGGDTQYF. V and J are TRBV7-6 and TRBJ2-3; maybe TRBD2 (6 bases). This CDR3 comprises 15 residues. Trimming stripped 1 base from V and 6 bases from J, with 14 bases between. Germline V lookup: CDR1 SGHVS, CDR2 FNYEAQ.

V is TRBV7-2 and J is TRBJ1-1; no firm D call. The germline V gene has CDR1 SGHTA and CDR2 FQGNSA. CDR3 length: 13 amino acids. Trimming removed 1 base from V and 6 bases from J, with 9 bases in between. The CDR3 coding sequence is TGTGCCAGCAGCTTAGGGGGTTACTCTGAAGCTTTCTTT. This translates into CASSLGGYSEAFF.

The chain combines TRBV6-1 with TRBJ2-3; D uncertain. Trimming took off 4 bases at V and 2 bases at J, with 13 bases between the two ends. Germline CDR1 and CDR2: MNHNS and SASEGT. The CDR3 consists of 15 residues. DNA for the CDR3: TGTGCCAGCAGTGGAACGTCCTACTTCACAGATACGCAGTATTTT. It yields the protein CASSGTSYFTDTQYF.

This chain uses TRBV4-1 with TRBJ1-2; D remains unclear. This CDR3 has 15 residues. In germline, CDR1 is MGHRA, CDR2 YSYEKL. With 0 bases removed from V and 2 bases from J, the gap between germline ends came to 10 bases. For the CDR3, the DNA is TGCGCCAGCAGCCAAGAGGGTACGGGGAACTATGGCTACACCTTC. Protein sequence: CASSQEGTGNYGYTF.

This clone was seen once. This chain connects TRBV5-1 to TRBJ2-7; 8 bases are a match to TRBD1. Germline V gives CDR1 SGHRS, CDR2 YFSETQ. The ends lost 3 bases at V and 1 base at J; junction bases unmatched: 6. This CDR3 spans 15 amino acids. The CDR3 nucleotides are TGCGCCAGCAGCTCAGCCGGGACAGGTTCCTACGAGCAGTACTTC. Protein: CASSSAGTGSYEQYF.

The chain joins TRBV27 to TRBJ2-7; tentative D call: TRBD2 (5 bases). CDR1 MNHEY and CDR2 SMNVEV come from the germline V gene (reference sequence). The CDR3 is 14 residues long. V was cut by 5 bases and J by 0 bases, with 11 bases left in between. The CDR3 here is CASSDYRDSYEQYF. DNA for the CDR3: TGTGCCAGCAGTGACTACAGAGACTCCTACGAGCAGTACTTC.

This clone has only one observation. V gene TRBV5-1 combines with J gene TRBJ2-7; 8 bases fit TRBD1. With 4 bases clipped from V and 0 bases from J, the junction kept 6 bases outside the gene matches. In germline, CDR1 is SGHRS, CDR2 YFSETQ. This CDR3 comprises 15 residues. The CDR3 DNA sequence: TGCGCCAGCAGCCAGGACAGGGATCCCTCCTACGAGCAGTACTTC. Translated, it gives CASSQDRDPSYEQYF.

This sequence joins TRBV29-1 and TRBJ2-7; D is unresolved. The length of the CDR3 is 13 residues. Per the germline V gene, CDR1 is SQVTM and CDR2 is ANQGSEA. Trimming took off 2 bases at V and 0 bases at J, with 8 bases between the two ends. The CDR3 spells CSVESGTSYEQYF. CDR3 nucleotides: TGCAGCGTTGAATCAGGAACCTCCTACGAGCAGTACTTC.

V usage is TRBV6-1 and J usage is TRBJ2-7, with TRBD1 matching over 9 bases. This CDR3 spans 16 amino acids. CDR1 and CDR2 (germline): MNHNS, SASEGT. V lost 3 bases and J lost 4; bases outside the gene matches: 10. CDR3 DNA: TGTGCCAGCAGTGAGGGACAGGGCTCTCTCGGTTACGAGCAGTACTTC. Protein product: CASSEGQGSLGYEQYF.

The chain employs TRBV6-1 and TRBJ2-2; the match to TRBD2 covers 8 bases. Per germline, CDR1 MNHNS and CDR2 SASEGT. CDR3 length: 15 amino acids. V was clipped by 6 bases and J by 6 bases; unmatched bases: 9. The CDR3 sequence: CASRAGTSSPGELFF. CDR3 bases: TGTGCCAGCAGGGCCGGGACTAGTTCCCCCGGGGAGCTGTTTTTT.

DNA of the CDR3: TGTGCCAGCAGCTTAGCAACAGGGAGCACAGATACGCAGTATTTT. Amino acids: CASSLATGSTDTQYF. This chain uses TRBV7-8 with TRBJ2-3; TRBD1 might be the D (6 bases). V lost 0 bases to trimming and J lost 0 bases, with 7 bases between them. The CDR3 sequence is 15 residues long. In germline, CDR1 is SGHVS, CDR2 FQNEAQ.

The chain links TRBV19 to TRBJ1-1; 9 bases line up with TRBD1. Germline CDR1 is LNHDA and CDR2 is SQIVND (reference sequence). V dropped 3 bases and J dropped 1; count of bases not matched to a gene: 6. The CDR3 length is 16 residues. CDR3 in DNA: TGTGCCAGTAGTATCCTGGGACAGGGACGGAACACTGAAGCTTTCTTT. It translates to CASSILGQGRNTEAFF.

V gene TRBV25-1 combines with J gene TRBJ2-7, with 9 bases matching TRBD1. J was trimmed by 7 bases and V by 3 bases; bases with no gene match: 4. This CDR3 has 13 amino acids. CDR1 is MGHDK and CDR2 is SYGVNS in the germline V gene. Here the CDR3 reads CASSDWDRDEQYF. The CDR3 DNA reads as TGTGCCAGCAGTGATTGGGACAGGGATGAGCAGTACTTC.

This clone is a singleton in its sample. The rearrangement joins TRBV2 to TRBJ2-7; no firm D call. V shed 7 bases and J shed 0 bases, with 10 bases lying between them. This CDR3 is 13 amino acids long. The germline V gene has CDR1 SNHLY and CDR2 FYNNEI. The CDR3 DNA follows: TGTGCCAGCACATCAGGTAGCTCCTACGAGCAGTACTTC. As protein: CASTSGSSYEQYF.

CDR3 DNA sequence: TGTGCCAGCAGCGCCTCTTACGAGCAGTACTTC. Its translation is CASSASYEQYF. This chain connects TRBV5-4 to TRBJ2-7; D remains ambiguous. Germline V gene sequence: CDR1 SGHNT, CDR2 YYREEE (reference sequence). Trimming took 4 bases from V and 4 from J, leaving 6 bases between them. The CDR3 has 11 residues.

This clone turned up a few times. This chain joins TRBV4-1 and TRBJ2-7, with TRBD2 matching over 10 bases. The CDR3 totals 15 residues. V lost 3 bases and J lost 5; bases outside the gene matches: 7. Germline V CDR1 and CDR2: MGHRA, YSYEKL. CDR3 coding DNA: TGCGCCAGCAGCCATCCTAGCGGGAGAATCAACGAGCAGTACTTC. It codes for CASSHPSGRINEQYF.

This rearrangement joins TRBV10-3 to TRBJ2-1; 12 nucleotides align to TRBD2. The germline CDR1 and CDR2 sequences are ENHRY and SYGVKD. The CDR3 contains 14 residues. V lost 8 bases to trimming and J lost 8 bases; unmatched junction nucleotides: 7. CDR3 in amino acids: CAIASGGAVDEQFF. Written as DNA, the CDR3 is TGTGCCATCGCTAGCGGGGGGGCTGTAGATGAGCAGTTCTTC.

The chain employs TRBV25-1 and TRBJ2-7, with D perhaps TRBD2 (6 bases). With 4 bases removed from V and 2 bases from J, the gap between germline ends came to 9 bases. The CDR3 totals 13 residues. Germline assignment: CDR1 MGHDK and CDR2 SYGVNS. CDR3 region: CASSGDSAYEQYF. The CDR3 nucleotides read TGTGCCAGCAGTGGGGACTCCGCCTACGAGCAGTACTTC.